This paragraph covers one T cell receptor beta chain sequence. The clone's antigen remains unknown. One base away there is no much larger clone; base qualities are not given. The CDR3 spans 16 residues, from the cysteine through the phenylalanine. Just the 48-base CDR3 DNA is kept, in frame starting at base 1. The germline V gene gives CDR1 as MGHRA and CDR2 as YSYEKL. V is reduced by 4 bases and J by 7 bases, leaving a spacing of 22 bases between them. This specimen comes from a study of Ad26.COV2.S vaccination and SARS-CoV-2 variants (dated by TCRdb to the early 2020s). In the study overall: Vaccine-arm donors were drawn from COV1001, a multicentre, randomized, double-blind, placebo-controlled phase I-IIa trial of Ad26.COV2.S in healthy adults. Investigators remained blinded to trial group allocation during experiments and outcome assessment. Sequencing of the TCRbeta repertoire served to evaluate the specificity and breadth of SARS-CoV-2-reactive T cell receptors following Ad26.COV2.S vaccination. Trial participants were randomized into five groups of five, in which low-dose or high-dose Ad26.COV2.S was given once or twice, or placebo was given on both occasions. A total of some 30 samples were included in the TCR-sequenced set, comprising roughly 19 Ad26.COV2.S vaccine recipients, 5 placebo recipients and 8 SARS-CoV-2 convalescent individuals. Ad26.COV2.S was administered intramuscularly at a dose of 5x10^10 or 1x10^11 viral particles, either as one shot or as two shots given 56 days apart. Study-wide findings and limitations: Higher spike-specific TCR breadth was observed in Ad26.COV2.S recipients than in placebo recipients (P = 0.0014). Non-spike TCR breadth was comparable between vaccine and placebo recipients, consistent with the vaccine containing only spike. The study was not powered for comparison of responses between vaccine doses or regimens. Substantial breadth of spike-specific CD8+ and CD4+ T cell responses was reported after vaccination. The authors noted that total T cell responses may have been underestimated by the TCR breadth and depth analyses.

Sample treatment or condition, as interpreted from the label and publication: around 19 received Ad26.COV2.S at low or high dose, single or two shots; 5 received placebo; per-sample allocation not given. For vaccine and placebo recipients, the sequenced repertoires came from samples collected on day 63 after the first injection. In Cohort 1b, 25 to 30 adults aged 18-55 years were enrolled at a single site in Boston, USA, between 29 July and 7 August 2020. Ad26.COV2.S was a replication-incompetent adenovirus type 26 vector that expressed a prefusion-stabilized SARS-CoV-2 spike protein derived from the original Wuhan strain. The immunoSEQ Assay was the method used to sequence TCRbeta CDR3 regions. After extraction, genomic DNA underwent amplification by bias-controlled multiplex PCR, followed by high-throughput sequencing. Under the source paper's analysis protocol: Collapsing and filtering of sequences were performed to quantify the absolute abundance of each unique TCRbeta CDR3 region. T cell fraction was estimated by normalizing TCRbeta template counts to usable DNA, which was measured by amplifying reference genes present in all nucleated cells. Repertoire TCRs were annotated as SARS-CoV-2-specific by exact matching of V gene, CDR3 amino acid sequence and J gene to a known reactive TCR set. The reference SARS-CoV-2 TCR set came from MIRA and was filtered for enrichment in COVID-19-positive ImmuneCODE repertoires, removing public or cross-reactive TCRs. Using the MIRA antigens, annotated TCRs were further analysed by specific ORF or by position within an ORF. Breadth was defined as annotated unique rearrangements over total unique productive rearrangements; depth was the summed frequency of those rearrangements. Two-sided Wilcoxon rank-sum tests were used to compare TCR breadth between groups. What TCRdb holds here is the immuneACCESS table cut down to in-frame rearrangements. Part of the clones is not present; checked against another copy, under half of the missing clones reflect an unresolved V gene, and the others are unexplained. For V, J and clone size, that table is used; D and trimming come from the DNA. The sample yields more than 300,000 clones; approximately 90% were counted once. The ten largest clones take up roughly 4.8% of the sample.

The receptor was isolated from a person aged 18-65 years who received the Ad26.COV2.S COVID-19 vaccine or a placebo. The sequences come from peripheral blood, collected in a trial of Ad26.COV2.S vaccine versus placebo. The V and J genes are TRBV4-1 and TRBJ1-2, and possibly TRBD1, on 6 matching bases. The CDR3 region has the sequence CASSLDMTGRVGGYTF. In nucleotide form, the sequence is TGCGCCAGCAGCCTGGACATGACAGGTCGAGTTGGTGGCTACACCTTC.